The present entry profiles one T cell receptor beta chain with its context. The data are from a study of blood T cell repertoires in COVID-19. For the study at large: Some COVID-19 samples were acute and others convalescent; all came from the United States, Italy and Spain. PBMCs, B-cell-depleted T cells, or T cells were the source of the cDNA or gDNA that made up the material.

The CDR3 consists of 18 residues. CDR1 is SGHKS and CDR2 is YYEKEE in the germline V gene (reference sequence). Trimming cost V 3 bases and J 5 bases; bases outside gene matches: 13. As processed by the authors: Scientists estimated how many nucleated cells there were by amplifying reference gene primers. Clones were read by immunoSEQ multiplex PCR, and TCRdb kept only the in-frame ones, dropping some. The D gene and trimming were derived from the DNA, and the V and J assignments and clone size from that table. The table lists roughly 290,000 clones, around 88% of them singletons. The sample comprised peripheral blood. The chain combines TRBV5-5 with TRBJ2-2, with TRBD2 matching 10 bases. The sequence was collected from a man aged 25 to 40 with acute or convalescent COVID-19. The CDR3 loop reads CASSSTRGAGGPTGELFF. CDR3 bases: TGTGCCAGCAGCTCAACCCGCGGAGCGGGAGGGCCGACCGGGGAGCTGTTTTTT.